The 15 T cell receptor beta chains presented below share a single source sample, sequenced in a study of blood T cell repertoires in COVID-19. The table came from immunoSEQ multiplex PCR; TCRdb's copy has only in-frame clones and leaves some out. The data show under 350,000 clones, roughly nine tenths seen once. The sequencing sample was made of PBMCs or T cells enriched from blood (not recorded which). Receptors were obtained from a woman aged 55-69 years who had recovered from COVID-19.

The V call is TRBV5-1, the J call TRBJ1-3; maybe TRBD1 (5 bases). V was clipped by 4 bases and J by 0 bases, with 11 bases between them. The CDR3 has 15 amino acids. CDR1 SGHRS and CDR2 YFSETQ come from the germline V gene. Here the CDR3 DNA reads TGCGCCAGCAGCCCTGGGGCAGTCTCTGGAAACACCATATATTTT. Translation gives CASSPGAVSGNTIYF. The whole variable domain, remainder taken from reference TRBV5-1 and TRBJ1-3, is KAGVTQTPRYLIKTRGQQVTLSCSPISGHRSVSWYQQTPGQGLQFLFEYFSETQRNKGNFPGRFSGRQFSNSRSEMNVSTLELGDSALYLCASSPGAVSGNTIYFGEGSWLTVV.

CDR3 protein: CASSLAGQPNTGELFF. The CDR3 coding sequence is TGTGCCAGCAGCTTAGCGGGACAGCCCAACACCGGGGAGCTGTTTTTT. The chain is built from TRBV7-8 and TRBJ2-2; 7 bases match TRBD1. The CDR3 spans 16 residues. With 0 bases clipped from V and 2 bases from J, the junction kept 3 bases outside the gene matches. CDR1 is SGHVS and CDR2 is FQNEAQ in the germline V gene.

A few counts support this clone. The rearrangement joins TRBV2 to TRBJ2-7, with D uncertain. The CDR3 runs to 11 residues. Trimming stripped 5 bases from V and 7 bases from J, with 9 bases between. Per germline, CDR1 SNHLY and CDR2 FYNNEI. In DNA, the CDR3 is TGTGCCAGCAGTTCTCGGGTGGAGCAGTACTTC. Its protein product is CASSSRVEQYF.

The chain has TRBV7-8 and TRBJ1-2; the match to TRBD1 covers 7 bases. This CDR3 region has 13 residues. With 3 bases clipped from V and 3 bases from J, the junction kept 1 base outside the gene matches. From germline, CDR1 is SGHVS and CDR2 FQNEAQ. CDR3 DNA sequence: TGTGCCAGCAGCTTCGGGACAGACTATGGCTACACCTTC. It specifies CASSFGTDYGYTF. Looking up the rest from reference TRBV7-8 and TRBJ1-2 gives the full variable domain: GAGVSQSPRYKVAKRGQDVALRCDPISGHVSLFWYQQALGQGPEFLTYFQNEAQLDKSGLPSDRFFAERPEGSVSTLKIQRTQQEDSAVYLCASSFGTDYGYTFGSGTRLTVV.

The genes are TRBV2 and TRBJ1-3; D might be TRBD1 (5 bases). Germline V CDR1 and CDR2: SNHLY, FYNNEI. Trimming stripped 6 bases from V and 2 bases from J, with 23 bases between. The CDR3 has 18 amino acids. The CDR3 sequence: CASSSDHPLGTPGNTIYF. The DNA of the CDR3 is TGTGCCAGCAGCTCCGATCACCCCCTCGGGACTCCTGGAAACACCATATATTTT.

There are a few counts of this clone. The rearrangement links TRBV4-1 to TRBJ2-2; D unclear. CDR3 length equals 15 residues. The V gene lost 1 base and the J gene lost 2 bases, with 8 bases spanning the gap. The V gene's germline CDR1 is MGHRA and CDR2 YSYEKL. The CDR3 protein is CASSQGNRNTGELFF. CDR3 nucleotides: TGCGCCAGCAGCCAAGGGAACAGAAACACCGGGGAGCTGTTTTTT.

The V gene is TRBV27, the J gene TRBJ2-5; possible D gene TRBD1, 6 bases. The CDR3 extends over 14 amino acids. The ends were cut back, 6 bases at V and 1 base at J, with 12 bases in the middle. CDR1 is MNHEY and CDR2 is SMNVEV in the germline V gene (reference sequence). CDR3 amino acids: CASRDGGPQETQYF. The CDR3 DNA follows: TGTGCCAGCAGGGATGGGGGCCCCCAAGAGACCCAGTACTTC.

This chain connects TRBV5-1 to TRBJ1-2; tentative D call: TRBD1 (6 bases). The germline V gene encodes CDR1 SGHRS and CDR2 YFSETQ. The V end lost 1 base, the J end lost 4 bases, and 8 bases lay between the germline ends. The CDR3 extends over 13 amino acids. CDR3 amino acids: CASSLQGIYGYTF. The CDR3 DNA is TGCGCCAGCAGCTTGCAGGGGATCTATGGCTACACCTTC.

Written as DNA, the CDR3 is TGTGCCAGCTCACCAGGAGGACGGGACACTGAAGCTTTCTTT. The encoded protein is CASSPGGRDTEAFF. The genes are TRBV18 and TRBJ1-1; D is uncertain. Trimming shortened V by 2 bases and J by 3 bases, and 10 bases separated the two germline ends. The CDR3 covers 14 residues. Germline values: CDR1 KGHSH, CDR2 LQKENI.

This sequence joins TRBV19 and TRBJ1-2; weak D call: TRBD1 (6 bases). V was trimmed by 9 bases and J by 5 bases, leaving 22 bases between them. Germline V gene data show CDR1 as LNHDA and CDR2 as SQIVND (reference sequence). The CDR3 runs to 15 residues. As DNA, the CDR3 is TGTGCCAGCGAAAGGGGGTTTGCAGGGGATTATGGCTACACCTTC. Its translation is CASERGFAGDYGYTF.

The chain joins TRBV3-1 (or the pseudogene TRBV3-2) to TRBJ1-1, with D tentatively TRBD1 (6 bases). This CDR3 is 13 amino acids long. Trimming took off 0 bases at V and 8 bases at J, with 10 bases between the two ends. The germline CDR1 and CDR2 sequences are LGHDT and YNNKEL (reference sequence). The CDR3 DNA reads TGTGCCAGCAGCCAAGATAGAACAGGGGAAGCTTTCTTT. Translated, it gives CASSQDRTGEAFF.

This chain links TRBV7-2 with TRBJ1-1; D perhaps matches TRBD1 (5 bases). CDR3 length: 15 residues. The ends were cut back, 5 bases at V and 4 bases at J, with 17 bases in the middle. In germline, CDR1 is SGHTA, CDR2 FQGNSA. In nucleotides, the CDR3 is TGTGCCAGCAGCACCCCCGCCGGGGGGGGCACTGAAGCTTTCTTT. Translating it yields CASSTPAGGGTEAFF.

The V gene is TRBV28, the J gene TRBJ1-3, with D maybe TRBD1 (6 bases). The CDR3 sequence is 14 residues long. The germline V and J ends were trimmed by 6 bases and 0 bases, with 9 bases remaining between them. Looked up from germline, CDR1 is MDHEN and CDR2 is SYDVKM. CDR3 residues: CASRQGSSGNTIYF. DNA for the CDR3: TGTGCCAGCAGACAGGGAAGCTCTGGAAACACCATATATTTT.

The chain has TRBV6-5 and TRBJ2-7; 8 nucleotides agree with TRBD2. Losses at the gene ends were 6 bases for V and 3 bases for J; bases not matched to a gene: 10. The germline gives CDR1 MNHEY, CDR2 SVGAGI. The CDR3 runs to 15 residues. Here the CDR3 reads CASSPPGGNLYEQYF. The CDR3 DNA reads TGTGCCAGCAGCCCCCCGGGAGGGAATCTCTACGAGCAGTACTTC.

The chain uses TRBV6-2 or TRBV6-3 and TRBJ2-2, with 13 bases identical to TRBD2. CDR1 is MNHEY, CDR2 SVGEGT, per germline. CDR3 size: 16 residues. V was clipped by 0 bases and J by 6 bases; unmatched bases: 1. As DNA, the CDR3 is TGTGCCAGCAGTTACTCTGGACTAGCGGGGGCCGGGGAGCTGTTTTTT. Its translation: CASSYSGLAGAGELFF.